The entry below describes one TCR beta chain. As yet, its antigen is unknown. This sample stems from a study of CD4 T cells in relation to SARS-CoV-2 and coronaviruses. Study-level background: After nine to eleven days of antigen culture, PBMC TCR beta CDR3s were sequenced. Controls used an HIV-1 Nef peptide pool or no peptide.

Unexposed donor CD4+ T cells date from about 2011-2019, before the COVID-19 pandemic. Isolation of CD4+ T cells took place after about eleven days in culture. Cultures held some 1.8 million PBMCs per well with roughly 10 IU/ml IL-2. TCRdb's table, derived via immunoSEQ multiplex PCR, lists solely in-frame clones and lacks some. The sample gives more than 20,000 clones, roughly 72% of which show up once; roughly a sixth is in the top ten. The CDR3 totals 19 residues. The trim removed 3 bases at V and 0 bases at J, leaving 12 bases unmatched. Germline CDR1 reads LGHDT; CDR2 reads YNNKEL (reference sequence).

Sequenced sample: CD4+ T cells from PBMCs, cultured in vitro. This clonotype was obtained from a human donor in good health. The rearrangement links TRBV3-1 (or the pseudogene TRBV3-2) to TRBJ2-1, with TRBD2 identical over 9 bases. CDR3 loop: CASSHPDESGGSSYNEQFF. The CDR3 DNA is TGTGCCAGCAGCCATCCGGACGAGAGCGGGGGGAGCTCCTACAATGAGCAGTTCTTC.